Each of the 13 T cell receptor beta chains below was sequenced from the same sample in a study of brain T cells in children with intractable seizures. The protocol was immunoSEQ multiplex PCR, while the TCRdb copy is restricted to in-frame clones and leaves out a portion. This sample has roughly 80,000 clones; about 93% occur once, and the top ten carry approximately 1.4%. The specimen was peripheral blood, collected at surgery. All receptors come from a boy less than two years old with tuberous sclerosis and intractable seizures.

The rearrangement joins TRBV29-1 to TRBJ2-1; no definite D call. The germline gives CDR1 SQVTM, CDR2 ANQGSEA. This CDR3 spans 12 amino acids. Trimming pared 5 bases from V and 4 bases from J, leaving 9 bases between. CDR3 sequence: CSVSDGYNEQFF. The DNA of the CDR3 is TGCAGCGTTTCTGACGGTTACAATGAGCAGTTCTTC.

The chain joins TRBV7-8 to TRBJ1-2, with D maybe TRBD1 (5 bases). This CDR3 region has 13 residues. The ends were cut back, 3 bases at V and 3 bases at J, with 8 bases in the middle. Germline V CDR1 and CDR2: SGHVS, FQNEAQ. The DNA for the CDR3 is TGTGCCAGCAGCTTCCCGGGGGACTATGGCTACACCTTC. Its translation: CASSFPGDYGYTF.

CDR3: CASSLEGNTQYF. DNA for the CDR3: TGTGCCAGCAGCTTAGAGGGAAATACGCAGTATTTT. The rearrangement uses TRBV11-3 and TRBJ2-3; D remains unclear. The CDR3 spans 12 residues. CDR1 and CDR2 from the germline V gene are SGHNT and YENEEA. Trimming stripped 0 bases from V and 7 bases from J, with 5 bases between. The variable domain in full, completed from reference TRBV11-3 and TRBJ2-3, reads EAGVVQSPRYKIIEKKQPVAFWCNPISGHNTLYWYLQNLGQGPELLIRYENEEAVDDSQLPKDRFSAERLKGVDSTLKIQPAELGDSAVYLCASSLEGNTQYFGPGTRLTVL.

This clone appeared once. The genes are TRBV13 and TRBJ2-7; 9 nucleotides agree with TRBD2. Germline CDR1 is PRHDT and CDR2 is FYEKMQ (reference sequence). CDR3 length: 15 amino acids. J gave up 2 bases and V 4 bases, and 6 bases lay outside the gene matches. For the CDR3, the DNA is TGTGCCAGCAGCTCCCTTAAGCGGGGGGCCTACGAGCAGTACTTC. Its translation is CASSSLKRGAYEQYF.

V is TRBV11-2 and J is TRBJ2-3; a weak D match, TRBD1 (6 bases). CDR3 size: 18 residues. Trimming took off 5 bases at V and 0 bases at J, with 21 bases between the two ends. The germline V gene encodes CDR1 SGHAT and CDR2 FQNNGV. The CDR3 DNA is TGTGCCAGCAGCCCCGGACAGTTGTGGCCCAGTAGCACAGATACGCAGTATTTT. As protein: CASSPGQLWPSSTDTQYF.

This chain joins TRBV2 and TRBJ2-4; tentative D call: TRBD2 (5 bases). Germline lookup yields CDR1 SNHLY and CDR2 FYNNEI. The CDR3 runs 16 residues. V was cut by 8 bases and J by 0 bases, with 17 bases left in between. For the CDR3, the DNA is TGTGCCAGCCGGGGAGAAAGGTCCCTAGCCAAAAACATTCAGTACTTC. Protein product: CASRGERSLAKNIQYF.

The table lists this clone with a count of one. The chain links TRBV11-2 to TRBJ2-5, with D possibly being TRBD2 (6 bases). Germline V gene lookup returns CDR1 SGHAT and CDR2 FQNNGV. The CDR3 loop spans 15 amino acids. V shed 2 bases and J shed 0 bases, with 10 bases lying between them. CDR3 bases: TGTGCCAGCAGCTTACACGGGGACTACCAAGAGACCCAGTACTTC. It yields the protein CASSLHGDYQETQYF.

The chain's CDR3 is CASSSSRDVNEQFF. In nucleotides, the CDR3 is TGTGCCAGCAGCTCTAGTCGGGATGTCAATGAGCAGTTCTTC. The V and J genes are TRBV7-3 and TRBJ2-1; a weak D match, TRBD2 (5 bases). The CDR3 extends over 14 amino acids. Germline lookup yields CDR1 SGHTA and CDR2 FQGTGA. Trimming stripped 4 bases from V and 6 bases from J, with 13 bases between.

This rearrangement joins TRBV6-4 to TRBJ1-1; D uncertain. Germline CDR1 and CDR2: MRHNA and SNTAGT. The V end was cut by 4 bases, the J end by 1 base, with 13 bases between. CDR3 length: 15 amino acids. The CDR3 here is CASSVGSGSNTEAFF. The CDR3, as DNA: TGTGCCAGCAGTGTAGGGTCCGGGTCGAACACTGAAGCTTTCTTT.

This clone was counted a single time. The chain uses TRBV7-9 and TRBJ2-1; D call uncertain. In germline, CDR1 is SEHNR, CDR2 FQNEAQ (reference sequence). Between the trimmed V and J ends, which lost 6 bases and 5 bases, there was a span of 11 bases. The CDR3 contains 13 residues. The CDR3 coding sequence is TGTGCCAGCAGTTTTACGGAAAACAATGAGCAGTTCTTC. Its translation: CASSFTENNEQFF.

CDR3 residues: CATSSDRGRGTEAFF. CDR3 DNA sequence: TGTGCCACCAGCTCAGACAGGGGGCGAGGGACTGAAGCTTTCTTT. The chain recombines TRBV15 with TRBJ1-1; 10 bases line up with TRBD1. The junction had 8 bases not matched to a gene; V was cut back by 5 bases and J by 5 bases. This CDR3 comprises 15 residues. Germline V gene lookup returns CDR1 LNHNV and CDR2 YYDKDF (reference sequence).

J is TRBJ2-7 and V is TRBV10-3; D is possibly TRBD2 (5 bases). Germline assignment: CDR1 ENHRY and CDR2 SYGVKD. The CDR3 loop spans 20 amino acids. The V gene lost 0 bases and the J gene lost 5 bases, with 29 bases spanning the gap. The DNA of the CDR3 is TGTGCCATCAGTGAGTCGATTTTGGGCGGGCTGCAACCTTTTACTCACGAGCAGTACTTC. Translation gives CAISESILGGLQPFTHEQYF.

This rearrangement joins TRBV4-1 to TRBJ2-5; 7 positions agree with TRBD1. Germline CDR1 MGHRA, CDR2 YSYEKL. The trim removed 0 bases at V and 4 bases at J, leaving 23 bases unmatched. The CDR3 spans 21 residues. The CDR3 sequence: CASSQDRTGYSAEVHGETQYF. CDR3 in DNA: TGCGCCAGCAGCCAAGATCGGACAGGCTATTCCGCCGAAGTGCACGGAGAGACCCAGTACTTC.